Below, 8 T cell receptor beta chains from the same sample are listed, as sequenced in a study of cytomegalovirus exposure and HLA in healthy donors. PCR amplification relied on 60 Vbeta primers (plus 13 Jbeta primers). Data came from immunoSEQ multiplex PCR; TCRdb stores just in-frame clones and leaves some out. The sample consists of 150,000 to 200,000 clones, 60% to 80% of them appearing once. The source material was PBMCs. The receptors come from a male donor in good health and CMV-seronegative.

This rearrangement joins TRBV18 to TRBJ2-5, with 9 bases that match TRBD1. This CDR3 comprises 14 residues. With V trimmed by 6 bases and J by 5 bases, 7 bases remained unmatched. The germline V gene encodes CDR1 KGHSH and CDR2 LQKENI. The CDR3 DNA follows: TGTGCCAGCTCGCCAACAGGGGGCCTCGAGACCCAGTACTTC. Translating gives CASSPTGGLETQYF.

The CDR3 loop is CAISESSGGTNEQFF. Written as DNA, the CDR3 is TGTGCCATCAGTGAGTCTAGCGGGGGGACGAATGAGCAGTTCTTC. This chain uses TRBV10-3 with TRBJ2-1; 10 bases map to TRBD2. This CDR3 spans 15 amino acids. Germline assignment: CDR1 ENHRY and CDR2 SYGVKD. V lost 0 bases to trimming and J lost 7 bases; unmatched junction nucleotides: 3.

In its sample, this clone was seen once. The rearrangement links TRBV7-9 to TRBJ2-1; TRBD1 matches at 10 bases. Per germline, CDR1 SEHNR and CDR2 FQNEAQ (reference sequence). CDR3 length: 15 residues. Losses at the gene ends were 5 bases for V and 2 bases for J; bases not matched to a gene: 3. The CDR3 nucleotides are TGTGCCAGCAGCGTGGGACAGGGGACCTACAATGAGCAGTTCTTC. Its translation: CASSVGQGTYNEQFF.

This clone has a handful of counts. J is TRBJ2-1 and V is TRBV11-2; D is possibly TRBD1 (5 bases). V lost 5 bases and J 4 bases, leaving 12 bases between the germline ends. Germline V gene data show CDR1 as SGHAT and CDR2 as FQNNGV. The CDR3 has 14 amino acids. The chain's CDR3 is CASSPRTFYNEQFF. CDR3 sequence (DNA): TGTGCCAGCAGCCCCCGGACATTTTACAATGAGCAGTTCTTC.

The chain is built from TRBV5-5 and TRBJ2-7; possible D gene TRBD1, 5 bases. The CDR3 has 15 residues. The germline gives CDR1 SGHKS, CDR2 YYEKEE (reference sequence). Trimming removed 0 bases at V and 3 bases at J, with 13 bases between. The CDR3 region is CASSLGRLRDYEQYF. The DNA of the CDR3 is TGTGCCAGCAGCTTGGGGCGTCTCAGGGACTACGAGCAGTACTTC.

The gene calls are TRBV5-4 and TRBJ2-5, with TRBD2 matching over 7 bases. With V trimmed by 0 bases and J by 12 bases, 14 bases remained unmatched. The CDR3 totals 15 residues. The germline CDR1 and CDR2 sequences are SGHNT and YYREEE (reference sequence). CDR3 DNA: TGTGCCAGCAGCTTGGGGCTAGCTAGCGGCTTGAGGGAGTACTTC. Translated, it gives CASSLGLASGLREYF.

The sample holds a few counts of this clone. V and J are TRBV29-1 and TRBJ2-3; a possible D gene is TRBD2 (7 bases). Trimming pared 5 bases from V and 10 bases from J, leaving 22 bases between. CDR1 and CDR2 (germline): SQVTM, ANQGSEA. The CDR3 totals 14 residues. This CDR3 is CSVSLSGGESAQYF. The CDR3 region has the DNA TGCAGCGTTTCCCTCTCGGGGGGCGAATCTGCGCAGTATTTT.

This chain joins TRBV5-1 and TRBJ2-1; no clear D. Germline CDR1 and CDR2: SGHRS and YFSETQ. V was trimmed by 2 bases and J by 8 bases, leaving 8 bases between them. The CDR3 extends over 12 amino acids. In nucleotides, the CDR3 is TGCGCCAGCAGCTTAAGTGGGCATGAGCAGTTCTTC. Translating it yields CASSLSGHEQFF.